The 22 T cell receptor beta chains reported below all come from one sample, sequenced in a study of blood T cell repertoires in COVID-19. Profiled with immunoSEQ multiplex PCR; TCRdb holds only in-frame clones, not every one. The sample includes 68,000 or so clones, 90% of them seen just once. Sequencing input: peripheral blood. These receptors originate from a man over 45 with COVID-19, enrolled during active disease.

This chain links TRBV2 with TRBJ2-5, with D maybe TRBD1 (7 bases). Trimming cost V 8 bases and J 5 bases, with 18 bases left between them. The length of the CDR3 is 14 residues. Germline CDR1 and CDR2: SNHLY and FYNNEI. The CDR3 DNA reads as TGTGCCAGCGGAGAGTTTCCAGGGGGGGAGACCCAGTACTTC. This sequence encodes CASGEFPGGETQYF.

In DNA form, the CDR3 reads TGTGCCAGCAGCTTAAGGCCGACAGGCTCTGGAAACACCATATATTTT. Translation: CASSLRPTGSGNTIYF. J is TRBJ1-3 and V is TRBV7-6, with D tentatively TRBD1 (6 bases). This CDR3 spans 16 amino acids. The germline V and J ends were trimmed by 2 bases and 0 bases, with 11 bases remaining between them. Per germline, CDR1 SGHVS and CDR2 FNYEAQ.

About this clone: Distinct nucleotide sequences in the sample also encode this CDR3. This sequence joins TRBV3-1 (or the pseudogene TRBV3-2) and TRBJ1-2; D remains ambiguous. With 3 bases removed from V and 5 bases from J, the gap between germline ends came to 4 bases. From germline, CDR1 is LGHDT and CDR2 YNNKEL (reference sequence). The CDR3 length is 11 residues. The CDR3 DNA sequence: TGTGCCAGCAGCCAGCGGTATGGCTACACCTTC. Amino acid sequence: CASSQRYGYTF.

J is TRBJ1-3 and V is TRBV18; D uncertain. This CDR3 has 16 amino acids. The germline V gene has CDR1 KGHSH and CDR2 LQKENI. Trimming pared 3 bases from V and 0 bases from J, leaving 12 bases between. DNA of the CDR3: TGTGCCAGCTCACCCTCCGCAGGCCACTCTGGAAACACCATATATTTT. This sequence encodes CASSPSAGHSGNTIYF.

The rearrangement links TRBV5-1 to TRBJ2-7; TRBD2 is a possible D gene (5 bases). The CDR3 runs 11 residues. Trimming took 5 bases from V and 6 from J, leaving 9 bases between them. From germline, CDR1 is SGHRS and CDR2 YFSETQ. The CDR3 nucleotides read TGCGCCAGCAGGAGCGGCCCCGAGCAGTACTTC. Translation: CASRSGPEQYF.

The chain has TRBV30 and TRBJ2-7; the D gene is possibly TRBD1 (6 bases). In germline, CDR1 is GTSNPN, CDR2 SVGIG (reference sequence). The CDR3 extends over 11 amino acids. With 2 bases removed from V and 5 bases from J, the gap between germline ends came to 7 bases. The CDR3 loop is CAWSRGNEQYF. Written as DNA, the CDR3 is TGTGCCTGGAGTAGGGGGAACGAGCAGTACTTC.

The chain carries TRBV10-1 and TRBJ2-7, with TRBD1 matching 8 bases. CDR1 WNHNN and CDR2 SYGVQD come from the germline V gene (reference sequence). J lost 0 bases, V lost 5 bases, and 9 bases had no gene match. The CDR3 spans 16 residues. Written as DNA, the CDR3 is TGCGCCAGCAGTCCCCCTTCGACAGGGGCCTCCTACGAGCAGTACTTC. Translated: CASSPPSTGASYEQYF.

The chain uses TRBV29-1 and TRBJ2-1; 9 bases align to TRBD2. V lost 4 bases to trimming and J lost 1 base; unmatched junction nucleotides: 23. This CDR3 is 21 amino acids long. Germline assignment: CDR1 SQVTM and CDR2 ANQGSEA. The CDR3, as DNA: TGCAGCGTTGTGCTGCGGGATTCCTATGTGGCGGGAGGGACATCCTACAATGAGCAGTTCTTC. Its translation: CSVVLRDSYVAGGTSYNEQFF.

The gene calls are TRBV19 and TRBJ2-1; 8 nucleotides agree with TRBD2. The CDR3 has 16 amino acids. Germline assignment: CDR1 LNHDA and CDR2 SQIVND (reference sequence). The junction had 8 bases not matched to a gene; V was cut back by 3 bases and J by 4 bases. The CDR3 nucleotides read TGTGCCAGTAGTATCTTCGTGACTAGCGCGTACAATGAGCAGTTCTTC. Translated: CASSIFVTSAYNEQFF.

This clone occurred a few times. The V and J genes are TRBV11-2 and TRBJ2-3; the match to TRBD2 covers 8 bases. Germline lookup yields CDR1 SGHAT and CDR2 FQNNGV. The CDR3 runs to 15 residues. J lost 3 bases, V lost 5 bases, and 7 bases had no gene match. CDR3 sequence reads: CASSPGLVWTDTQYF. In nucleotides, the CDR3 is TGTGCCAGCAGCCCGGGACTAGTCTGGACAGATACGCAGTATTTT.

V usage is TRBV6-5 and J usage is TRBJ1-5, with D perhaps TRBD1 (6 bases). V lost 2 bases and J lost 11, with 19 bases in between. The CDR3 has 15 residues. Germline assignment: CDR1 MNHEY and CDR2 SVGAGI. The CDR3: CASSYGYPGQGTQHF. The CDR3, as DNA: TGTGCCAGCAGTTACGGCTATCCAGGGCAGGGGACCCAGCATTTT.

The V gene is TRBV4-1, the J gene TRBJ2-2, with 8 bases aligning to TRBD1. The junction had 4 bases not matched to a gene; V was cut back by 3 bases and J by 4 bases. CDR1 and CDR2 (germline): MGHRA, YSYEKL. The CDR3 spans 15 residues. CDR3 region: CASSQDRVTTGELFF. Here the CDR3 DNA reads TGCGCCAGCAGCCAGGACAGGGTGACCACCGGGGAGCTGTTTTTT.

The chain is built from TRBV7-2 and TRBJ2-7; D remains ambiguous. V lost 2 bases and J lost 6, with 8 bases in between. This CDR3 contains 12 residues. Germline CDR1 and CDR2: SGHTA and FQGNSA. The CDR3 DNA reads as TGTGCCAGCAGCTTAATCGCGGTCGAGCAGTACTTC. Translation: CASSLIAVEQYF.

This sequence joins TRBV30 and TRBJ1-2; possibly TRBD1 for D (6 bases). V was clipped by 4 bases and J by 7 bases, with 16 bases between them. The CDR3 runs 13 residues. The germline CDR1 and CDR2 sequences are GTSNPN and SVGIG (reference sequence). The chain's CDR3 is CAWTERTVLGYTF. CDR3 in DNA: TGTGCCTGGACAGAACGGACAGTGCTTGGCTACACCTTC.

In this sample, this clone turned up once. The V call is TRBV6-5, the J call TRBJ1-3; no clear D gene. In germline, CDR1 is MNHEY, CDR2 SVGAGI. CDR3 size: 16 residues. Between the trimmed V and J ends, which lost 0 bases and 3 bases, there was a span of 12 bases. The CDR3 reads CASSYSRILVGNTIYF. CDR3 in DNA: TGTGCCAGCAGTTACTCGAGGATTTTGGTTGGAAACACCATATATTTT.

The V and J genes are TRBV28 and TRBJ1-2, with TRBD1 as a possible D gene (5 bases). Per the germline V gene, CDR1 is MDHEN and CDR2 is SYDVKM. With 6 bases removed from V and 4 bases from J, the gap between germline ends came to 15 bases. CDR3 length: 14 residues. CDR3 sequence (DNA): TGTGCCAGCAGGGTAACAGGCTTTCCCTATGGCTACACCTTC. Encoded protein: CASRVTGFPYGYTF.

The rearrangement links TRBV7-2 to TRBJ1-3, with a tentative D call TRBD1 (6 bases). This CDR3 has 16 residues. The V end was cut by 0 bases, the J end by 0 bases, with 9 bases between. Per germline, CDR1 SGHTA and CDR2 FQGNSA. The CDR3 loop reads CASSLAGQLSGNTIYF. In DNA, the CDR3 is TGTGCCAGCAGCTTAGCCGGACAGCTCTCTGGAAACACCATATATTTT.

The CDR3 region is CASSMTSGYSYEQYF. Here the CDR3 DNA reads TGTGCCAGTAGTATGACTAGCGGGTACTCCTACGAGCAGTACTTC. The chain combines TRBV19 with TRBJ2-7, with TRBD2 matching over 10 bases. Trimming at V came to 3 bases and at J to 0 bases, leaving 2 bases not matched to a gene. The CDR3 extends over 15 amino acids. Germline assignment: CDR1 LNHDA and CDR2 SQIVND (reference sequence).

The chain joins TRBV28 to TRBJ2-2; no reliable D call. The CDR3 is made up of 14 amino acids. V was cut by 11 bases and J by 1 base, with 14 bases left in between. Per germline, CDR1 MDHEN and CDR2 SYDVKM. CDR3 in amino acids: CAGNTAGNTGELFF. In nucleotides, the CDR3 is TGTGCCGGCAACACCGCAGGGAACACCGGGGAGCTGTTTTTT.

The CDR3 DNA reads as TGTGCCAGTAGATTGGGACTGAGAAATGGCTACACCTTC. This codes for CASRLGLRNGYTF. This sequence joins TRBV19 and TRBJ1-2, with D perhaps TRBD1 (5 bases). Deletions cut 6 bases from V and 6 bases from J, with 14 bases between. This CDR3 spans 13 amino acids. Germline assignment: CDR1 LNHDA and CDR2 SQIVND (reference sequence).

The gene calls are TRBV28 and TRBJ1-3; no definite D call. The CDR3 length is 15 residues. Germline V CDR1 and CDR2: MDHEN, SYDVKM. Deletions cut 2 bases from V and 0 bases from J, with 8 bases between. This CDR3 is CASSLNGLSGNTIYF. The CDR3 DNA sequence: TGTGCCAGCAGTTTAAATGGACTCTCTGGAAACACCATATATTTT.

The CDR3 region is CASSLYTTITYEQYF. The CDR3 nucleotides are TGTGCCAGCAGCTTGTACACTACGATAACCTACGAGCAGTACTTC. V usage is TRBV7-2 and J usage is TRBJ2-7; D is undetermined. Germline loops: CDR1 SGHTA, CDR2 FQGNSA. This CDR3 region has 15 residues. V was clipped by 3 bases and J by 2 bases, with 14 bases between them.